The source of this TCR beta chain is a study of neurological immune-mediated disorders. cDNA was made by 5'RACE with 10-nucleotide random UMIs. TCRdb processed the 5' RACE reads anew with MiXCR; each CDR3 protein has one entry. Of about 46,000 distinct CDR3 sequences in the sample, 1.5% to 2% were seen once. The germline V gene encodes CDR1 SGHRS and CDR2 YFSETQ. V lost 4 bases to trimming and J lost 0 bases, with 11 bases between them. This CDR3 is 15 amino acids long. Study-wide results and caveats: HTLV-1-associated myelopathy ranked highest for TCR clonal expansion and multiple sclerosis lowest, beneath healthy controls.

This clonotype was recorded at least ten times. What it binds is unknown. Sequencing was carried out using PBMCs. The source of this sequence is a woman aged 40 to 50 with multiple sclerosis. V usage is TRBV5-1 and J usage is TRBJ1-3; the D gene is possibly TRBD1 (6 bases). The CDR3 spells CASSPGTTSGNTIYF. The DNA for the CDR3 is TGCGCCAGCAGCCCCGGGACAACCTCTGGAAACACCATATATTTT.